The sequence of this T cell receptor (beta chain) was determined in a study of OX40 agonist ivuxolimab in advanced cancers. Assay used: immunoSEQ multiplex PCR; TCRdb lists only in-frame clones, some missing. The sample has approximately 99,000 clones; approximately 94% are singletons. This CDR3 region has 15 residues. The V gene's germline CDR1 is MDHEN and CDR2 SYDVKM. Trimming pared 3 bases from V and 1 base from J, leaving 11 bases between. The source material was CD4+ or CD8+ T cells sorted from blood, sampled in a trial of the OX40 agonist ivuxolimab. The TCR sequence derives from an adult with an advanced solid tumor such as melanoma, head and neck, liver or kidney cancer. The chain carries TRBV28 and TRBJ2-3; D is possibly TRBD1 (5 bases). CDR3 in DNA: TGTGCCAGCAGTTTTGAGGTCAGGGGCACAGATACGCAGTATTTT. Its translation is CASSFEVRGTDTQYF.